Below are 6 T cell receptor beta chains sequenced from a single sample in a study of long-term antiretroviral therapy in people with HIV. An immunoSEQ assay, version v3.0, was performed at survey level. The table came from immunoSEQ multiplex PCR; TCRdb's copy has only in-frame clones and leaves some out. The sample comprises nearly 50,000 clones, 84% of which are singletons, and approximately 3% rests with the top ten. The sample in question was unsorted PBMCs, obtained 0.8 years after starting antiretroviral therapy. These receptors were obtained from a woman aged 18-29 years with HIV.

The table lists this clone with a few counts. This chain uses TRBV6-5 with TRBJ1-2, with 9 bases matching TRBD1. The junction had 8 bases not matched to a gene; V was cut back by 5 bases and J by 4 bases. Germline CDR1 MNHEY, CDR2 SVGAGI. The CDR3 runs 15 residues. The CDR3 sequence is CASSPSGDRVYGYTF. CDR3 in DNA: TGTGCCAGCAGTCCCTCAGGGGACAGGGTCTATGGCTACACCTTC.

The V call is TRBV6-5, the J call TRBJ2-3; D is undetermined. Trimming pared 0 bases from V and 8 bases from J, leaving 3 bases between. Germline V lookup: CDR1 MNHEY, CDR2 SVGAGI. This CDR3 has 11 amino acids. CDR3 protein: CASSYSGTQYF. Here the CDR3 DNA reads TGTGCCAGCAGTTACTCTGGTACGCAGTATTTT.

This clone has only one observation. CDR3 sequence: CASSEALGQVNYGYTF. The CDR3 DNA reads TGTGCCAGCAGTGAAGCCCTGGGACAGGTGAACTATGGCTACACCTTC. This sequence joins TRBV6-1 and TRBJ1-2; TRBD1 matches 8 bases. Trimming cost V 0 bases and J 2 bases; bases outside gene matches: 5. The germline CDR1 and CDR2 sequences are MNHNS and SASEGT. The CDR3 sequence is 16 residues long.

The chain joins TRBV21-1 to TRBJ2-7; TRBD2, the D gene given by the table, was not confirmed from the DNA. TRBV21-1 has pseudogene status. The CDR3 sequence is 16 residues long. The CDR3 here is CASSKYSGRNPYEQYF. CDR3 bases: TGTGCCAGCAGCAAATATTCGGGGAGAAATCCCTACGAGCAGTACTTC.

The rearrangement joins TRBV10-3 to TRBJ2-7; 8 positions match TRBD1. Germline V gives CDR1 ENHRY, CDR2 SYGVKD. V dropped 5 bases and J dropped 4; count of bases not matched to a gene: 7. The CDR3 runs 14 residues. CDR3 protein: CAISSDRGLYEQYF. CDR3 bases: TGTGCCATCAGTTCAGACAGGGGTCTATACGAGCAGTACTTC.

The chain couples TRBV9 to TRBJ1-1; D remains unclear. The V and J ends lost 0 bases and 6 bases respectively, with 21 bases between them. The length of the CDR3 is 17 residues. Germline CDR1 is SGDLS and CDR2 is YYNGEE. CDR3 DNA sequence: TGTGCCAGCAGCGTAGCTGTCGGTAAGGCCTGGTCGGCTGAAGCTTTCTTT. Its protein product is CASSVAVGKAWSAEAFF.